This paragraph reports one T cell receptor beta chain. Its matching antigen is unknown. This entry is derived from a study of cytomegalovirus exposure and HLA in healthy donors. In the study overall: Out of about 360 genotyped donors, roughly 80% belonged to the Caucasian-associated ancestry cluster.

Study-wide points: Looking again later, the authors saw that most CMV-associated TCR beta chains seemed HLA-restricted. In an earlier analysis, in roughly 600 donors, most V segments appeared productive either ~87% or ~30% of the time.

The CDR3 covers 17 residues. J was trimmed by 6 bases and V by 4 bases; bases with no gene match: 13. The germline gives CDR1 SGHRS, CDR2 YFSETQ. Donors were nominally healthy when sampled, though unrecorded immune exposures were likely. This PCR relied on a set of 60 Vbeta primers and 13 Jbeta primers. This table comes from immunoSEQ multiplex PCR, and its TCRdb copy is limited to in-frame clones, with some not included. The repertoire holds fewer than 95,000 clones, with roughly 73% as singletons. This receptor was obtained from a woman aged 40 to 50 in good health and CMV-seropositive. This chain uses TRBV5-1 with TRBJ2-1; 10 nucleotides line up with TRBD2. The sequenced sample consisted of PBMCs. The CDR3 sequence is CASSLRKASGGFNEQFF. The CDR3 nucleotides are TGCGCCAGCAGCCTACGTAAAGCTAGCGGGGGTTTCAATGAGCAGTTCTTC.